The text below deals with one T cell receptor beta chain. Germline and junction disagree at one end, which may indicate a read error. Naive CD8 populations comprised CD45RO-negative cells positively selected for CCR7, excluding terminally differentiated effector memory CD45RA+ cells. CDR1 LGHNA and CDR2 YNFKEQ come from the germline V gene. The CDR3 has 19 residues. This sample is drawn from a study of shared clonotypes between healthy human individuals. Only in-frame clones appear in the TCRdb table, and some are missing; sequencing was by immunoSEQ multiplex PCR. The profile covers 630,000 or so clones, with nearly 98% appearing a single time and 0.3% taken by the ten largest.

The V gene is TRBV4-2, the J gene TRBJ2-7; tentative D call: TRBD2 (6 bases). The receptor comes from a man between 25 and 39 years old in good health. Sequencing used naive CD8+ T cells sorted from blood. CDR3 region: CASSQVNGSNVYRTSSKHF. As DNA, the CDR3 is TGTGCCAGCAGCCAAGTAAACGGGAGTAACGTGTACCGTACGAGCAGTAAGCACTTC.